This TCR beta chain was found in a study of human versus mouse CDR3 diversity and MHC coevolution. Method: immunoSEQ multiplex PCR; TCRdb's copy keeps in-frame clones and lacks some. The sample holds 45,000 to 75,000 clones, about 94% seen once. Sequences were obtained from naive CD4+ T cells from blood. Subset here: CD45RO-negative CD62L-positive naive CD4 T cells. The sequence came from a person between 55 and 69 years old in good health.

CDR3 sequence (DNA): TGTGCCAGCAGCTCGGTCGACGAGCAGTACTTC. Translated: CASSSVDEQYF. This sequence joins TRBV6-6 and TRBJ2-7; D gene unclear. Trimming removed 6 bases from V and 5 bases from J, with 8 bases in between. The CDR3 loop spans 11 amino acids. Germline values: CDR1 MNHNY, CDR2 SVGAGI (reference sequence).